This entry lists 23 T cell receptor beta chains sequenced from one sample in a study of cytomegalovirus exposure and HLA in healthy donors. PCR employed 60 Vbeta and 13 Jbeta primers. The data were produced by immunoSEQ multiplex PCR, yet TCRdb's version contains in-frame clones alone and is incomplete. The sample holds about 220,000 clones, roughly 85% seen once. Input material: PBMCs. The receptor source for this set is a male donor in good health and CMV-seronegative.

The rearrangement links TRBV13 to TRBJ1-2; TRBD1 agrees at 7 bases. Germline V gene lookup returns CDR1 PRHDT and CDR2 FYEKMQ (reference sequence). The CDR3 consists of 16 residues. V was clipped by 5 bases and J by 3 bases; unmatched bases: 12. Here the CDR3 reads CASSGYRGERDYGYTF. Written as DNA, the CDR3 is TGTGCCAGCAGCGGGTACAGGGGAGAGAGGGACTATGGCTACACCTTC.

The rearrangement joins TRBV27 to TRBJ1-2; 8 bases fit TRBD1. V shed 6 bases and J 6 bases; nucleotides not matched to a gene: 12. Germline V gives CDR1 MNHEY, CDR2 SMNVEV (reference sequence). This CDR3 contains 15 residues. The CDR3 DNA reads as TGTGCCAGCAGCTCTTTTGCGGACAGGGCTGATGGCTACACCTTC. Amino acids: CASSSFADRADGYTF.

The rearrangement links TRBV5-1 to TRBJ2-5, with 7 bases matching TRBD2. The end of the DNA aligns better with TRBJ2-7, so the J call may be wrong. Germline CDR1 reads SGHRS; CDR2 reads YFSETQ. The CDR3 runs to 12 residues. This CDR3 reads CASSPGGDEQYF. The DNA for the CDR3 is TGCGCCAGCAGCCCTGGGGGGGACGAGCAGTACTTC.

The chain links TRBV6-5 to TRBJ1-4, with no clear D. The CDR3 is 14 amino acids. Germline-derived CDR1 and CDR2 are MNHEY and SVGAGI. Trimming pared 5 bases from V and 6 bases from J, leaving 13 bases between. The CDR3 loop is CASSPGWADEKLFF. In DNA form, the CDR3 reads TGTGCCAGCAGTCCAGGCTGGGCAGATGAAAAACTGTTTTTT.

The gene calls are TRBV30 and TRBJ1-1, with D possibly TRBD1 on 6 matching bases. CDR1 is GTSNPN, CDR2 SVGIG, per germline (reference sequence). The CDR3 sequence is 14 residues long. Trimming shortened V by 2 bases and J by 6 bases, and 16 bases separated the two germline ends. The CDR3: CAWSLRGGTAEAFF. The CDR3, as DNA: TGTGCCTGGAGTTTGAGGGGGGGGACGGCTGAAGCTTTCTTT.

CDR3 sequence reads: CASSNRVTEAFF. The DNA for the CDR3 is TGTGCCAGCAGCAACAGGGTTACTGAAGCTTTCTTT. The V gene is TRBV21-1, the J gene TRBJ1-1; the table's D call of TRBD1 was not tested on the DNA. TRBV21-1 is marked as a pseudogene. The CDR3 is 12 residues long.

The CDR3 protein is CASSALGTSGQETQYF. Written as DNA, the CDR3 is TGTGCCAGCAGTGCCCTGGGGACTAGCGGACAAGAGACCCAGTACTTC. The chain has TRBV28 and TRBJ2-5, with 11 bases lining up with TRBD2. The CDR3 is made up of 16 amino acids. With 5 bases clipped from V and 2 bases from J, the junction kept 7 bases outside the gene matches. Germline assignment: CDR1 MDHEN and CDR2 SYDVKM. The complete variable domain, with remaining parts taken from reference TRBV28 and TRBJ2-5, reads DVKVTQSSRYLVKRTGEKVFLECVQDMDHENMFWYRQDPGLGLRLIYFSYDVKMKEKGDIPEGYSVSREKKERFSLILESASTNQTSMYLCASSALGTSGQETQYFGPGTRLLVL.

The chain couples TRBV19 to TRBJ2-7, with a weak D call TRBD1 (6 bases). CDR1 and CDR2 (germline): LNHDA, SQIVND (reference sequence). V was clipped by 3 bases and J by 7 bases, with 16 bases between them. CDR3 length: 14 amino acids. The CDR3 spells CASSMGRGRREQYF. The CDR3 nucleotides are TGTGCCAGTAGTATGGGCAGGGGAAGAAGGGAGCAGTACTTC.

The genes are TRBV5-6 and TRBJ2-2; tentatively, D is TRBD2 (6 bases). The V end was cut by 1 base, the J end by 9 bases, with 13 bases between. Per germline, CDR1 SGHDT and CDR2 YYEEEE. The CDR3 covers 14 residues. The CDR3 DNA follows: TGTGCCAGCAGCTTGCCAGGGAGGTTCAGGGAGCTGTTTTTT. It is translated as CASSLPGRFRELFF.

The V and J genes are TRBV7-9 and TRBJ2-7; a weak D match, TRBD1 (6 bases). With 6 bases removed from V and 2 bases from J, the gap between germline ends came to 17 bases. The CDR3 runs to 15 residues. Germline V lookup: CDR1 SEHNR, CDR2 FQNEAQ (reference sequence). CDR3 sequence reads: CASSPADRLTYEQYF. Here the CDR3 DNA reads TGTGCCAGCAGTCCTGCCGACAGGCTAACCTACGAGCAGTACTTC.

About this clone: At one of its ends the junction is not consistent with the germline gene, which may arise from a read error. The CDR3 bases are TGTGCCAGTCCGAGGGGGCCGAACGCTGAAGCTTTCTTT. Encoded protein: CASPRGPNAEAFF. The genes are TRBV28 and TRBJ1-1; TRBD1 agrees at 7 bases. The CDR3 consists of 13 residues. Germline V gene sequence: CDR1 MDHEN, CDR2 SYDVKM.

This clone was detected only once. The chain uses TRBV19 and TRBJ2-2, with 7 bases aligning to TRBD1. CDR1 LNHDA and CDR2 SQIVND come from the germline V gene (reference sequence). Germline trimming cut 7 bases from V and 0 bases from J; bases unmatched to any gene: 11. This CDR3 has 17 amino acids. The CDR3: CASTKKQGMANTGELFF. CDR3 coding DNA: TGTGCCAGTACCAAAAAACAGGGGATGGCGAACACCGGGGAGCTGTTTTTT.

This chain uses TRBV7-8 with TRBJ1-5, with D perhaps matching TRBD1 (5 bases). V was pared by 5 bases and J by 7 bases, with 12 bases between. The CDR3 is 13 residues long. CDR1 SGHVS and CDR2 FQNEAQ come from the germline V gene. CDR3 amino acids: CASSITGDQPQHF. The CDR3 nucleotides are TGTGCCAGCAGCATAACAGGAGACCAGCCCCAGCATTTT. The variable domain in full, with the rest retrieved from reference TRBV7-8 and TRBJ1-5, is GAGVSQSPRYKVAKRGQDVALRCDPISGHVSLFWYQQALGQGPEFLTYFQNEAQLDKSGLPSDRFFAERPEGSVSTLKIQRTQQEDSAVYLCASSITGDQPQHFGDGTRLSIL.

CDR3 in DNA: TGTGCCAGCAGCTCACTTTCCTATGGCTACACCTTC. Translated: CASSSLSYGYTF. The gene calls are TRBV7-2 and TRBJ1-2; D not resolved. CDR1 and CDR2 from the germline V gene are SGHTA and FQGNSA. The CDR3 sequence is 12 residues long. V was cut by 4 bases and J by 4 bases, with 7 bases left in between.

The chain couples TRBV2 to TRBJ1-3, with TRBD1 matching 8 bases. This CDR3 has 16 amino acids. Germline V gives CDR1 SNHLY, CDR2 FYNNEI. V trimming: 7 bases; J trimming: 0 bases; junction bases outside the gene matches: 8. CDR3 sequence (DNA): TGTGCCAGCATGGACAGGGAGGGTCACTCTGGAAACACCATATATTTT. Translating it yields CASMDREGHSGNTIYF.

CDR3 amino acids: CASSSIATGWVNTGELFF. CDR3 coding DNA: TGTGCCAGCAGTTCGATCGCCACAGGGTGGGTCAACACCGGGGAGCTGTTTTTT. The rearrangement links TRBV27 to TRBJ2-2; TRBD1 might be the D (6 bases). V was shortened by 4 bases and J by 2 bases, with 20 bases between the two germline ends. The germline V gene encodes CDR1 MNHEY and CDR2 SMNVEV (reference sequence). This CDR3 region has 18 residues.

The rearrangement links TRBV30 to TRBJ2-1, with TRBD2 matching over 8 bases. CDR1 is GTSNPN, CDR2 SVGIG, per germline (reference sequence). This CDR3 comprises 15 residues. Germline trimming cut 8 bases from V and 7 bases from J; bases unmatched to any gene: 16. CDR3: CARSQGGGHVNEQFF. CDR3 sequence (DNA): TGTGCCCGATCCCAGGGCGGGGGGCACGTAAATGAGCAGTTCTTC.

Details on this clone: The identical CDR3 is also encoded by other nucleotide sequences in the sample. This chain links TRBV9 with TRBJ2-7, with 12 bases identical to TRBD1. CDR3 length equals 15 residues. Germline V gene sequence: CDR1 SGDLS, CDR2 YYNGEE. V shed 2 bases and J 7 bases; nucleotides not matched to a gene: 7. The CDR3 DNA is TGTGCCAGCAGCGTGGAGGGACAGGGGGCGCGAGAGCAGTACTTC. Amino acids: CASSVEGQGAREQYF.

The V and J genes are TRBV29-1 and TRBJ1-2; a weak D match, TRBD1 (5 bases). The CDR3 is 13 residues long. The germline V gene has CDR1 SQVTM and CDR2 ANQGSEA. Trimming stripped 4 bases from V and 1 base from J, with 10 bases between. The CDR3 loop is CSVGQSLNYGYTF. The CDR3 DNA sequence: TGCAGCGTTGGACAGTCCCTTAACTATGGCTACACCTTC.

The chain recombines TRBV19 with TRBJ2-1; maybe TRBD1 (5 bases). Trimming removed 0 bases from V and 5 bases from J, with 8 bases in between. Germline CDR1 LNHDA, CDR2 SQIVND (reference sequence). The CDR3 totals 14 residues. The CDR3 sequence is CASSIDRVNNEQFF. As DNA, the CDR3 is TGTGCCAGTAGTATAGACAGGGTAAACAATGAGCAGTTCTTC.

This chain joins TRBV9 and TRBJ2-7; D uncertain. The CDR3 contains 13 residues. Trimming took 1 base from V and 0 from J, leaving 5 bases between them. The germline CDR1 and CDR2 sequences are SGDLS and YYNGEE. CDR3 DNA: TGTGCCAGCAGCGTATCGGGCTCCTACGAGCAGTACTTC. Residues: CASSVSGSYEQYF.

The V and J genes are TRBV4-2 and TRBJ1-6; weak D call: TRBD1 (5 bases). Trimming cost V 0 bases and J 6 bases, with 9 bases left between them. Per the germline V gene, CDR1 is LGHNA and CDR2 is YNFKEQ. The CDR3 has 15 residues. DNA for the CDR3: TGTGCCAGCAGCCAAGATGCGGGGCTTAATTCACCCCTCCACTTT. Its translation: CASSQDAGLNSPLHF.

A few counts support this clone. The V and J genes are TRBV6-5 and TRBJ1-5; D is ambiguous. Between the trimmed V and J ends, which lost 5 bases and 5 bases, there was a span of 10 bases. The CDR3 covers 13 residues. Germline CDR1 and CDR2: MNHEY and SVGAGI. CDR3 residues: CASSAAVDQPQHF. DNA for the CDR3: TGTGCCAGCAGTGCTGCGGTGGATCAGCCCCAGCATTTT.